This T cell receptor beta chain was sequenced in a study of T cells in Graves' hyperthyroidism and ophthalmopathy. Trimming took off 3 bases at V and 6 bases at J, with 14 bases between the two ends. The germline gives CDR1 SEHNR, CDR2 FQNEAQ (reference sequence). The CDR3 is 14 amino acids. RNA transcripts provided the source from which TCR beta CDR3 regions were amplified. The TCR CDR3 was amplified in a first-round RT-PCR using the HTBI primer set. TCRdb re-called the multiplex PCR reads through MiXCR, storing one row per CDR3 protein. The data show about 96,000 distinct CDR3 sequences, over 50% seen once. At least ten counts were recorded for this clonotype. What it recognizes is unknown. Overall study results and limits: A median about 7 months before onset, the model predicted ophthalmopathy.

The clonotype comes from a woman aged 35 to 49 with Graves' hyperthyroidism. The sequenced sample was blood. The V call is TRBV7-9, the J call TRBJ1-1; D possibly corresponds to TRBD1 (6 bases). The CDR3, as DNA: TGTGCCAGCAGCTTGACAGGTCTGGCGGCTGAAGCTTTCTTT. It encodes CASSLTGLAAEAFF.